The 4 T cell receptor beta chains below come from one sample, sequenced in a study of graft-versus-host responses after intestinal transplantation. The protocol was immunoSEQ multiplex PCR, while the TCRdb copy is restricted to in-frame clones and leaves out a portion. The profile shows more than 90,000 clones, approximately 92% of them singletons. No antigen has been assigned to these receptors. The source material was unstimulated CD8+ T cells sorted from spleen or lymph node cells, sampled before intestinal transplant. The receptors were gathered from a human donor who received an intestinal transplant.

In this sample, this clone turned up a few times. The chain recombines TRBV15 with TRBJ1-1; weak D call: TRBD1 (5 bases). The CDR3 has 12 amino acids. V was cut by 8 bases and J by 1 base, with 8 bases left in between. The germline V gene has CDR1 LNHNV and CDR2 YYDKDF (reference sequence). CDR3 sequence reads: CATEGANTEAFF. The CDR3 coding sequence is TGTGCCACCGAAGGGGCGAACACTGAAGCTTTCTTT.

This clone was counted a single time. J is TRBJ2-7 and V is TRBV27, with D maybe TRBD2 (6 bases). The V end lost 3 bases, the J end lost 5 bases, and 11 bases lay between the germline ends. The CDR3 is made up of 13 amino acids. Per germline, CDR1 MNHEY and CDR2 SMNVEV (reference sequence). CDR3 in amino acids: CASSFIGEDEQYF. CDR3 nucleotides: TGTGCCAGCAGTTTTATAGGGGAGGACGAGCAGTACTTC.

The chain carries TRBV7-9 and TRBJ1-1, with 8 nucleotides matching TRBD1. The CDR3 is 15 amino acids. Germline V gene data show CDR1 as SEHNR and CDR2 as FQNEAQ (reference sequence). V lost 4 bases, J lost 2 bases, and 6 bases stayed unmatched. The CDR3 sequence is CASSSTTGANTEAFF. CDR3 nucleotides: TGTGCCAGCAGCTCAACGACAGGGGCTAACACTGAAGCTTTCTTT.

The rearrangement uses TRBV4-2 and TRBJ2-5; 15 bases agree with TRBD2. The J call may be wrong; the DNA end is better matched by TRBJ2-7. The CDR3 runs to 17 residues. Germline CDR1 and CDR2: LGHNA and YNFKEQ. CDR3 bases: TGTGCCAGCAGCCCCCAGAGGGGGACTAGCGGGGGGATCGAGCAGTACTTC. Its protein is CASSPQRGTSGGIEQYF.